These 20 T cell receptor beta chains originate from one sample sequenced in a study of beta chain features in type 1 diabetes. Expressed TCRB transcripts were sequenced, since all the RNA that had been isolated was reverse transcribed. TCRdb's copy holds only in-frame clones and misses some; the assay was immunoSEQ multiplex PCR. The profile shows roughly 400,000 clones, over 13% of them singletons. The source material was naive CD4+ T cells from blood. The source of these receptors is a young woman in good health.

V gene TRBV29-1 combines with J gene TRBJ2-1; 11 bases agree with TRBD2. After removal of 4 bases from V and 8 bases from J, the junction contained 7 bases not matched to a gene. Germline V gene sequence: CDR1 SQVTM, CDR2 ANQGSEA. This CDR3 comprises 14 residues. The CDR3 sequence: CSVVAGGPRDEQFF. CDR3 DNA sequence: TGCAGCGTTGTAGCGGGAGGGCCTAGGGATGAGCAGTTCTTC.

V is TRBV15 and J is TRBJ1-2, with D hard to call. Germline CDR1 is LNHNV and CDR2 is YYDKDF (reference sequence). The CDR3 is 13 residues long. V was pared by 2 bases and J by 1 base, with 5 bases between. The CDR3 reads CATSRPRNYGYTF. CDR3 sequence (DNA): TGTGCCACCAGCAGACCCCGTAACTATGGCTACACCTTC.

CDR3 sequence reads: CASSDSGSPKTQYF. For the CDR3, the DNA is TGTGCCAGCAGTGACAGCGGTTCCCCAAAGACCCAGTACTTC. The chain has TRBV25-1 and TRBJ2-5; D perhaps matches TRBD2 (5 bases). Trimming took off 3 bases at V and 6 bases at J, with 14 bases between the two ends. Germline values: CDR1 MGHDK, CDR2 SYGVNS. The CDR3 sequence is 14 residues long.

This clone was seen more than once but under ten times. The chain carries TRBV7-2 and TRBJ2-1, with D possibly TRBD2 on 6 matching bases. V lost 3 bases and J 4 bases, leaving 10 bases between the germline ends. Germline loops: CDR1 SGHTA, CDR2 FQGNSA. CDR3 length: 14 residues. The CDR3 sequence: CASSFRGTYNEQFF. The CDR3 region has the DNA TGTGCCAGCAGCTTTCGCGGGACTTACAATGAGCAGTTCTTC.

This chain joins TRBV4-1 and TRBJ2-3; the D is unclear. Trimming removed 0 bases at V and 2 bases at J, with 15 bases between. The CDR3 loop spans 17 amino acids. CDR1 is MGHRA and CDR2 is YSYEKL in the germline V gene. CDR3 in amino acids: CASSQELTRLLTDTQYF. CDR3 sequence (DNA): TGCGCCAGCAGCCAAGAACTAACCCGTTTGCTCACAGATACGCAGTATTTT.

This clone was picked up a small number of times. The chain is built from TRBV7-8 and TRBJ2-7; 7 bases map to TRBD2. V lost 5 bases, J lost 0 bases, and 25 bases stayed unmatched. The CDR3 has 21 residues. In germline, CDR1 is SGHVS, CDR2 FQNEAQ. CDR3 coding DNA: TGTGCCAGCAGCCCAGTGTTAGGCGGGAGCGGGATAAGGGGACCCTCCTACGAGCAGTACTTC. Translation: CASSPVLGGSGIRGPSYEQYF. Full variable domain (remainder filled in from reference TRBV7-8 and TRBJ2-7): GAGVSQSPRYKVAKRGQDVALRCDPISGHVSLFWYQQALGQGPEFLTYFQNEAQLDKSGLPSDRFFAERPEGSVSTLKIQRTQQEDSAVYLCASSPVLGGSGIRGPSYEQYFGPGTRLTVT.

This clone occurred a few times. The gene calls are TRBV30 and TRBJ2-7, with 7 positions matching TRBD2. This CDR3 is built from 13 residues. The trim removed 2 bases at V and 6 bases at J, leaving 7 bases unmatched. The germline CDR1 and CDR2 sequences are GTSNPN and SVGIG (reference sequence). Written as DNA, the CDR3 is TGTGCCTGGAGTACCCGGACTAGAACCGAGCAGTACTTC. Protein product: CAWSTRTRTEQYF.

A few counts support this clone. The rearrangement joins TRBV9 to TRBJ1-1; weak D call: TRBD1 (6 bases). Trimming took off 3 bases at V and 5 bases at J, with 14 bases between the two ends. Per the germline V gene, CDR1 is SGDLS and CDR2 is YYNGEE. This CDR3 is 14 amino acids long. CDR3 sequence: CASSGGLFETEAFF. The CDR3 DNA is TGTGCCAGCAGCGGGGGGCTGTTCGAGACTGAAGCTTTCTTT.

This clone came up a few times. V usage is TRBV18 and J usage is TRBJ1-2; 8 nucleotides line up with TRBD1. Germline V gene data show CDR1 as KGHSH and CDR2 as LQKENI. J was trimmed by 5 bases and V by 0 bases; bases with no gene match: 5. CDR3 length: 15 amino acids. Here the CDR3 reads CASSPPGQVPYGYTF. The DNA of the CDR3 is TGTGCCAGCTCACCACCGGGACAGGTCCCATATGGCTACACCTTC.

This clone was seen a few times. CDR3 in amino acids: CASSPSGGTEAFF. The DNA of the CDR3 is TGTGCCAGCAGCCCCTCGGGGGGCACTGAAGCTTTCTTT. The chain links TRBV7-9 to TRBJ1-1; possibly TRBD1 for D (5 bases). The CDR3 is 13 amino acids. The V gene's germline CDR1 is SEHNR and CDR2 FQNEAQ (reference sequence). V dropped 5 bases and J dropped 4 bases, with 11 bases sitting between them.

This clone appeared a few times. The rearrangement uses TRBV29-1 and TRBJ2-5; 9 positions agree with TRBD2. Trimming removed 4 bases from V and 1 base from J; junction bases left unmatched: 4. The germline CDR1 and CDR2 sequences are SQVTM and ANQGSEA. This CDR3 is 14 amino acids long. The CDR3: CSVVPSGTQETQYF. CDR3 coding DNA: TGCAGCGTTGTACCTAGCGGGACCCAAGAGACCCAGTACTTC.

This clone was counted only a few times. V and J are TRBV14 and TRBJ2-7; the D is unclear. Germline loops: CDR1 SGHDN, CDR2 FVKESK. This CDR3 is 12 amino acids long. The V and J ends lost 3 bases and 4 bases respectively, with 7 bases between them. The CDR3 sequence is CASSHQRYEQYF. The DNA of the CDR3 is TGTGCCAGCAGCCATCAGAGGTACGAGCAGTACTTC.

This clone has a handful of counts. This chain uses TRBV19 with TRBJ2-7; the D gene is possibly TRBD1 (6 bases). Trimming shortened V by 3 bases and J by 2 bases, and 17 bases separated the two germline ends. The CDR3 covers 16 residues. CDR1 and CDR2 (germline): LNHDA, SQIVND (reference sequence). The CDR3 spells CASSIHQTGQTYEQYF. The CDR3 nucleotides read TGTGCCAGTAGTATCCACCAGACAGGCCAGACCTACGAGCAGTACTTC. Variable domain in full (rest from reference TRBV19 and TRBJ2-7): DGGITQSPKYLFRKEGQNVTLSCEQNLNHDAMYWYRQDPGQGLRLIYYSQIVNDFQKGDIAEGYSVSREKKESFPLTVTSAQKNPTAFYLCASSIHQTGQTYEQYFGPGTRLTVT.

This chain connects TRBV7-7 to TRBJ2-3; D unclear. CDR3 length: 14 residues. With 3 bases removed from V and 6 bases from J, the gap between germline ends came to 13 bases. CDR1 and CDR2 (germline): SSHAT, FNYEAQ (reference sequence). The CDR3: CASSFGPSADTQYF. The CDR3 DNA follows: TGTGCCAGCAGCTTTGGCCCGAGCGCTGATACGCAGTATTTT.

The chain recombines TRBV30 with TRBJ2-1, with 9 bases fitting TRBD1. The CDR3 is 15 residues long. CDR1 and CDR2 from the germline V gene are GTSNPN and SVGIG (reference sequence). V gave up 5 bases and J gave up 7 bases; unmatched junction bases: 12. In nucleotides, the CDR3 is TGTGCCTGGCGGGGACCGGGACAGGGAGTTAATGAGCAGTTCTTC. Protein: CAWRGPGQGVNEQFF.

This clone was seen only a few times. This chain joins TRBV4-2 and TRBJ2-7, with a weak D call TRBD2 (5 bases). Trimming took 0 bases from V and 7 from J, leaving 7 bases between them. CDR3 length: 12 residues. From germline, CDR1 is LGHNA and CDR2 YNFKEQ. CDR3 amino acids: CASSQEGGEQYF. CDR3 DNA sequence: TGTGCCAGCAGCCAAGAGGGCGGGGAGCAGTACTTC.

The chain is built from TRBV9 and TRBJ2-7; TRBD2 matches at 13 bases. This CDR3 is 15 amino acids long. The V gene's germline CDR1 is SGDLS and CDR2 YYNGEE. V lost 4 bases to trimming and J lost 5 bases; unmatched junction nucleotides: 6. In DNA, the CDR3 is TGTGCCAGCAGCATAGGACTAGCGGGAGTGAACGAGCAGTACTTC. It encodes CASSIGLAGVNEQYF.

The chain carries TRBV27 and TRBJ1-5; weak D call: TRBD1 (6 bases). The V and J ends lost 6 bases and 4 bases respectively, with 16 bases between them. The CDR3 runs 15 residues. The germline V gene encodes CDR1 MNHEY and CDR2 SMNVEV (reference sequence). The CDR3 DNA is TGTGCCAGCAGCTTCAGGGGTTTAGGGAATCAGCCCCAGCATTTT. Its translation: CASSFRGLGNQPQHF.

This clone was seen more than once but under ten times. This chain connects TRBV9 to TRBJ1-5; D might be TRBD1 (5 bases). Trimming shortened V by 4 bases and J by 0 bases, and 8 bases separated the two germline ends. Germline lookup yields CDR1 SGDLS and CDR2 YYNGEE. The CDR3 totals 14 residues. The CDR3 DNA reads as TGTGCCAGCAGCCGGGGGATTAGCAATCAGCCCCAGCATTTT. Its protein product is CASSRGISNQPQHF.

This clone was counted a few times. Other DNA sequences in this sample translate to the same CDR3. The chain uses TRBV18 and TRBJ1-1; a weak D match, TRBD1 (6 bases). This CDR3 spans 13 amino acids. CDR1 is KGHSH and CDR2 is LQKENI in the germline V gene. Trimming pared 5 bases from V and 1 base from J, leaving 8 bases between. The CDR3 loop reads CASSSGQNTEAFF. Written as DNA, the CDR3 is TGTGCCAGCTCATCGGGACAGAACACTGAAGCTTTCTTT.